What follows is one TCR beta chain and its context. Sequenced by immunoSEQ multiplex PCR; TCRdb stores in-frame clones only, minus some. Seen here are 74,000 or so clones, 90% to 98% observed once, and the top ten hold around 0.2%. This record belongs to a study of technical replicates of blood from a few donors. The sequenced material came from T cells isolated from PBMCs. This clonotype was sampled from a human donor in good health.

CDR3 sequence (DNA): TGTGCCAGCTCACCACCAAGGGGCCCGAACACCGGGGAGCTGTTTTTT. Translation: CASSPPRGPNTGELFF. This chain links TRBV18 with TRBJ2-2; TRBD1 might be the D (5 bases). The CDR3 is made up of 16 amino acids. Germline CDR1 reads KGHSH; CDR2 reads LQKENI. V was clipped by 0 bases and J by 0 bases, with 8 bases between them.